A few counts support the clone carrying this T cell receptor (beta chain). Its cognate antigen is unknown. CDR1 is SQVTM, CDR2 ANQGSEA, per germline. This CDR3 is built from 17 residues. With V trimmed by 3 bases and J by 0 bases, 8 bases remained unmatched. Patients underwent thyroid surgery, and none had received any treatment before it. The data are from a study of metastatic and nonmetastatic thyroid tumors. Study at large: Both malignant and benign thyroid patients supplied peripheral blood and tumor or nodule tissue samples, across which the repertoires of these patients were then compared. The study, taken as a whole, reports: It was reportedly found that TCR beta diversity was significantly higher in malignant thyroid tumors than in benign nodules, a difference seen in both blood and tumor samples.

TCRdb re-called the PCR reads through MiXCR. Of 17,000 or so clones detected, around 29% appear once; the ten largest clones hold about 13%. Material: adjacent normal tissue. This sequence was found in a female donor with papillary thyroid cancer or a benign thyroid nodule (not recorded which). Some clones in this sample may be carry-over from other donors' samples. The V call is TRBV29-1, the J call TRBJ2-1; 10 bases fit TRBD2. The CDR3 loop is CSVEGVAGGFSYNEQFF. The CDR3 DNA reads as TGCAGCGTTGAGGGGGTAGCGGGGGGTTTCTCCTACAATGAGCAGTTCTTC.